Below are 12 T cell receptor beta chains sequenced from a single sample in a study of blood T cells in healthy people across ages. It was with a sample-barcoded 5' primer and a J-beta primer mix that a second PCR of roughly 7 to 12 cycles was run. MiXCR, applied by TCRdb to the 5' RACE reads, yields one record per CDR3 protein. The table shows 1.8 million or so distinct CDR3 sequences, with 39% occurring only once. Sequencing used blood. The source of these receptors is a human donor in good health.

This clonotype was recorded a few times. The rearrangement uses TRBV2 and TRBJ2-5; D may be TRBD1 or TRBD2 (5 bases each). The CDR3 consists of 13 residues. CDR1 is SNHLY and CDR2 is FYNNEI in the germline V gene. V was cut by 6 bases and J by 5 bases, with 13 bases left in between. The CDR3: CASSSLEGETQYF. In nucleotides, the CDR3 is TGTGCCAGCAGCAGTCTAGAGGGGGAGACCCAGTACTTC.

The rearrangement links TRBV11-1 to TRBJ1-1, with a tentative D call TRBD1 (5 bases). The CDR3 has 15 residues. CDR1 and CDR2 from the germline V gene are SGHAT and FQDESV (reference sequence). The V and J ends lost 5 bases and 0 bases respectively, with 13 bases between them. The CDR3 sequence is CASSPWGGLNTEAFF. CDR3 coding DNA: TGTGCCAGCAGCCCTTGGGGGGGGTTGAACACTGAAGCTTTCTTT.

The chain joins TRBV27 to TRBJ2-2, with 7 positions matching TRBD2. CDR3 length: 14 amino acids. V shed 8 bases, J shed 1 base, and the junction held 4 bases outside the gene matches. Germline values: CDR1 MNHEY, CDR2 SMNVEV (reference sequence). CDR3 coding DNA: TGTGCCAGCTCGGGGGGTCGGAACACCGGGGAGCTGTTTTTT. This encodes CASSGGRNTGELFF.

This chain links TRBV28 with TRBJ1-1; D unclear. CDR3 length equals 14 residues. With 5 bases removed from V and 2 bases from J, the gap between germline ends came to 12 bases. Germline CDR1 is MDHEN and CDR2 is SYDVKM. CDR3 residues: CASSLPTENTEAFF. CDR3 sequence (DNA): TGTGCCAGCAGTCTACCAACAGAAAACACTGAAGCTTTCTTT.

CDR3 sequence: CASSLPSGTGVMNTEAFF. The CDR3 nucleotides are TGTGCCAGCAGCTTACCCTCGGGAACAGGGGTCATGAACACTGAAGCTTTCTTT. The V call is TRBV7-9, the J call TRBJ1-1; 7 bases fit TRBD1. The junction had 12 bases not matched to a gene; V was cut back by 2 bases and J by 0 bases. The CDR3 covers 18 residues. Germline V gene sequence: CDR1 SEHNR, CDR2 FQNEAQ (reference sequence).

The chain has TRBV27 and TRBJ2-4; the D gene is possibly TRBD1 (7 bases). With the DNA end fitting TRBJ2-7 better, the J assignment may be wrong. Germline V gives CDR1 MNHEY, CDR2 SMNVEV (reference sequence). The CDR3 totals 14 residues. The CDR3 sequence is CASSSGGLLYEQYF. The CDR3, as DNA: TGTGCCAGCAGTTCAGGGGGACTGCTGTACGAGCAGTACTTC.

The sample holds a few counts of this clonotype. V is TRBV7-6 and J is TRBJ1-6, with 9 bases lining up with TRBD1. This CDR3 has 15 residues. Germline CDR1 and CDR2: SGHVS and FNYEAQ. V was pared by 3 bases and J by 9 bases, with 6 bases of the junction left unmatched. The CDR3 coding sequence is TGTGCCAGCAGCTTCAAGGACAGGGGTGGTTCACCCCTCCACTTT. Residues: CASSFKDRGGSPLHF.

This clonotype is a singleton in its sample. CDR3 residues: CASSLNGQGYTGELFF. The CDR3 region has the DNA TGCGCCAGCAGCTTGAATGGACAGGGGTACACCGGGGAGCTGTTTTTT. The chain carries TRBV5-1 and TRBJ2-2, with 9 bases fitting TRBD1. Germline assignment: CDR1 SGHRS and CDR2 YFSETQ. This CDR3 is built from 16 residues. V lost 1 base and J lost 3; bases outside the gene matches: 4.

This clonotype appeared a few times. The rearrangement links TRBV25-1 to TRBJ2-2; 10 nucleotides align to TRBD1. Germline V gives CDR1 MGHDK, CDR2 SYGVNS. V dropped 8 bases and J dropped 5; count of bases not matched to a gene: 5. There are 14 residues in the CDR3. Written as DNA, the CDR3 is TGTGCCAGCGGTCGGACAGGGGGTACCGGGGAGCTGTTTTTT. It encodes CASGRTGGTGELFF. Filled out from reference TRBV25-1 and TRBJ2-2, the complete variable domain reads EADIYQTPRYLVIGTGKKITLECSQTMGHDKMYWYQQDPGMELHLIHYSYGVNSTEKGDLSSESTVSRIRTEHFPLTLESARPSHTSQYLCASGRTGGTGELFFGEGSRLTVL.

The chain links TRBV29-1 to TRBJ1-1; D uncertain. The CDR3 sequence is 13 residues long. V gave up 2 bases and J gave up 3 bases, with 10 bases separating them. Looked up from germline, CDR1 is SQVTM and CDR2 is ANQGSEA. The CDR3 DNA sequence: TGCAGCGTTGAACCGTACGGGGACACTGAAGCTTTCTTT. Encoded protein: CSVEPYGDTEAFF.

V usage is TRBV2 and J usage is TRBJ2-7, with 7 bases matching TRBD1. Germline loops: CDR1 SNHLY, CDR2 FYNNEI. With 6 bases clipped from V and 2 bases from J, the junction kept 10 bases outside the gene matches. The CDR3 is 15 amino acids. This CDR3 is CASSRDRRPPYEQYF. The CDR3 bases are TGTGCCAGCAGCCGGGACAGACGACCACCCTACGAGCAGTACTTC.

A few counts support this clonotype. The CDR3 coding sequence is TGTGCCACCAAGAATCCAGCGGGGGCGGATACGCAGTATTTT. This codes for CATKNPAGADTQYF. This rearrangement joins TRBV6-2 or TRBV6-3 to TRBJ2-3; 8 bases map to TRBD2. CDR1 and CDR2 (germline): MNHEY, SVGEGT. This CDR3 region has 14 residues. The ends lost 10 bases at V and 6 bases at J; junction bases unmatched: 12.